Here is one T cell receptor (beta chain) with its context. Its antigen target is currently unknown. The library came from the immunoSEQ multiplex PCR assay. The multiplex PCR relied on a mix of 60 forward primers for TCR Vbeta segments and 13 reverse primers for TCR Jbeta segments. A multiplex PCR assay on genomic DNA amplified the CDR3 region of rearranged TCR beta genes. The amplified TCR beta libraries were sequenced on the Illumina HiSeq System as 87-base-pair reads. In the authors' own workflow: Across the 600 to 700 repertoires, a later analysis counted tens of millions of unique TCR beta chains, roughly 11 million of which were shared by at least two donors. Raw reads were error-corrected and collapsed into unique sequences with a nearest-neighbor algorithm that merged closely related sequences to remove PCR and sequencing errors. V, D and J gene segments were assigned by aligning CDR3 sequences to IMGT reference sequences. For a sequence to be retained, a match of at least six nucleotides was required to both a V gene segment and a J gene segment. Rearrangements were classified as productive when the CDR3 lacked stop codons and remained in frame with V and J, and all other rearrangements were classified as non-productive. Following IMGT convention, CDR3 was defined as the stretch from the second conserved V-encoded cysteine to the conserved J-encoded phenylalanine. In an earlier analysis of 550 to 650 of the donors, sequences lacking an unambiguous match to a single V gene segment were excluded. In an earlier analysis of a few hundred of the donors, a V segment was called functional when productive rearrangements were above 56.7%, and segregating when the standard deviation between donors exceeded 5%. A statistical classification framework was developed to diagnose cytomegalovirus status using the catalog of TCR beta chain sequences. In a later analysis, TCR nucleotide sequences were compared against IMGT/GENE-DB human TR gene sequences so that V and J genes could be assigned. The TCRdist pipeline was used in a later analysis to assign CDR3 sequences and most-parsimonious VDJ recombination scenarios. A later analysis defined each TCR beta chain by its CDR3 amino acid sequence plus V-gene family, and excluded reads lacking a unique V-gene family. As a way to deal with suspected cross-contamination and a sequencing artifact, a later analysis dropped 500 to 700 nucleotide sequences that were highly shared and had low generation probability. In a later analysis, a clonal expansion index for each public chain was calculated from normalized within-repertoire ranks of inferred template counts. Generation probabilities in a later analysis came from a VDJ recombination model fitted to out-of-frame rearrangements, and those results were checked against IGoR. A later analysis scored TCR-TCR, TCR-HLA and TCR-CMV co-occurrence with hypergeometric tests, applying a repertoire-size bias correction to TCR pairs. A later analysis estimated false discovery rates by permuting HLA or CMV assignments 20 times. In a later analysis, co-occurring TCRs were grouped with DBSCAN, and TCRdist sequence similarity was added when clustering was performed within HLA-allele-positive subsets. Repertoires with fewer than 30,000 or more than 120,000 public chains were left out of co-occurrence clustering, as were about 5 repertoires with anomalous nucleotide sharing. Sourced from immuneACCESS, this table was stored by TCRdb with only in-frame sequences that have V and J called. A share of the clones is absent; for the studies checked, an unresolved V gene accounts for under half, and the remainder has no known explanation. V and J calls and clone size follow that table, whereas D and trimming were derived from the DNA. In this sample's table one finds around 50,000 clones. The ten largest account for about 6.1% of the sample.

This specimen belongs to a study of cytomegalovirus exposure and HLA in healthy donors (dated by TCRdb to 2017 to 2019). General notes on the study: An earlier analysis of some 620 of the donors reported 250 to 350 Gb of sequence data and around 110 million unique TCR beta sequences obtained from about 170 million T cells. An early release covering roughly 640 HLA-typed donors comprised approximately 300 gigabases of sequencing data and around 85 million unique TCR sequences. Of the roughly 400 genotyped donors, about 80% fell in the genetic ancestry cluster associated with self-reported Caucasian donors. The study aimed to test whether signatures of past pathogen exposure could be identified by cataloging public T cell receptors. The study used immunosequencing to profile the T cell repertoires of 666 subjects and linked those repertoires to cytomegalovirus serostatus. Besides the first cohort of 550 to 750 subjects, a separate validation cohort made up of roughly 120 different subjects was used. High-throughput TCR immunosequencing, statistical association of individual TCRs with disease status, and machine learning were combined to predict cytomegalovirus infection status. To study patterns of TCR occurrence, a later analysis re-analyzed previously published TCR beta repertoires from 700 or so donors and added high-resolution HLA genotyping. Rather than drawing on any new phenotypic data, the later analysis identified candidate immune exposures from TCR beta sequences and the way those sequences occurred across donors. In an earlier analysis of roughly 580 of the donors, high-throughput TCR beta sequencing was used to judge whether each TCR beta V gene segment behaved as functional or pseudogenic. Alongside the repertoire data, information on donor age, sex, ethnicity and CMV serostatus was compiled. In a later genetic analysis, genome-wide SNP genotypes for 398 of the 666 donors were used, and that subset was treated as a discovery cohort. Every discovery cohort repertoire had been produced on one sequencing platform. Both class I and class II loci were covered by HLA typing, at four-digit resolution. Typing coverage differed by locus: A, B, C, DRB1 and DQB1 were typed in about 620-630 donors, DQA1 in about 550, DPA1 in nearly 610, and DPB1 in 472. Roughly 5 DR-DQ haplotypes were handled as single units for association and clustering because linkage in the cohort was strong. Among roughly 400 genotyped donors of the cohort, an average of approximately 240,000 unique TCR beta nucleotide sequences was sequenced per donor, of which 15% to 20% were non-productive. What the work shows at the level of the full study, not this receptor alone: When HLA alleles, especially DR and DQ, strongly co-occurred, attributing TCR associations to individual alleles was difficult. Several of the top co-occurrence clusters appeared to be linked to parvovirus B19, influenza, CMV and Epstein-Barr virus, according to a later analysis. A later genetic analysis reported fewer N-insertions in productive TCRs among donors in an Asian-associated ancestry cluster than the roughly 620-donor mean. A few of the identified cytomegalovirus-associated TCR beta chains were confirmed in vitro to be specific for cytomegalovirus antigens. Roughly uniform sequencing depth across donors was assumed in presence/absence analyses, although this assumption may not hold. A later analysis associated about 17,000 TCR beta sequences with specific HLA alleles at a false discovery rate of 0.05. The earlier analysis of about 600 of the donors excluded over 15 rarely observed V segments, including chromosome 9 orphons, because counts were too low. According to a later analysis, TCR association rates differed among HLA loci, with DRB1 alleles showing the most associated TCRs and HLA-C alleles showing the fewest. A cluster of highly shared sequence variants was judged likely to represent a technical artifact of the sequencing pipeline. In a later analysis, HLA-associated TCR beta chains were found to be more clonally expanded and to have lower generation probabilities than equally common non-associated chains. In an earlier analysis of around 600 of the donors, most TCR beta V segments appeared in productive rearrangements about 90% or about 30% of the time, broadly matching IMGT annotations. HLA typing was unavailable for some donors at each locus, so association tests used only the typed subset. The study gave a list of under 200 TCR beta chains associated with cytomegalovirus. A later genetic analysis associated a missense DCLRE1C variant with V-gene and J-gene trimming of TCR beta chains, and an independent cohort replicated the association. According to the authors, the approach could potentially be generalized to other disease states and immunological phenotypes. In a later analysis, most CMV-associated TCR beta chains were found to appear HLA-restricted, with HLA associations seemingly driven largely by CMV exposure. The classifier was reported to diagnose cytomegalovirus status with high specificity and sensitivity in both the original and validation cohorts. A further reported finding was that TCR beta sequences accurately predicted the HLA-A and HLA-B alleles for most subjects in the first cohort. While some public TCRs were present in many individuals, most TCR sequences turned up only very rarely across donors. Only TCR beta chains were sequenced in this cohort, and the absence of alpha or paired-chain data limited detectable features. Linkage disequilibrium might explain the correlated functional status among segregating V segments, but an unknown experimental factor could not be ruled out. CMV serostatus was the only immune exposure information available for the cohort.

The cohort consisted of approximately 670 healthy bone marrow donors. Cohort members were all nominally healthy when sampled, although unrecorded immune exposures were likely present. The donor tested CMV seropositive and was one of the 289 seropositive cohort members. A peripheral blood sample was provided by each donor, and peripheral blood mononuclear cells were used for TCR beta sequencing. The Qiagen DNeasy Blood Extraction Kit was used to extract genomic DNA from the blood cell samples. The sequence derives from a male donor in good health and CMV-seropositive. The specimen sequenced was PBMCs.

At the DNA level, the sequence is TGTGCCAGCACCCCCGCAGGGGGGAACTATGGCTACACCTTC. Its protein product is CASTPAGGNYGYTF. Recombination joined TRBV25-1 with TRBJ1-2, and 7 bases in between align with TRBD1. The germline V gene gives CDR1 as MGHDK and CDR2 as SYGVNS. From V the trimming removes 7 bases and from J it removes 2 bases, while the gene matches leave 7 bases of the junction unaccounted for. From the cysteine up to the phenylalanine, the CDR3 has a length of 14 residues. Only the CDR3 part of the read is kept: 42 bases, read in frame from the first base.